This T cell receptor beta chain was profiled in a study of T cell responses to AZD1222 COVID-19 vaccine. Study background: Whether given at about 4 or about 12 weeks, second doses were pooled.

Germline values: CDR1 MNHEY, CDR2 SVGAGI. V was trimmed by 2 bases and J by 6 bases, leaving 17 bases between them. The CDR3 is made up of 16 amino acids. The assay was immunoSEQ multiplex PCR, and TCRdb's table has in-frame clones only and misses some. The sample consists of more than 95,000 clones, more than 70% of them appearing once. Concerning this clone: Its antigen is still unknown.

Study-level results: The donor cohort was predominantly white British with a female majority, and clonal diversity may have been underestimated.

The origin of this receptor is an adult in good health. The sequences come from peripheral blood, collected on day 0 of AZD1222 vaccination. The chain has TRBV6-5 and TRBJ2-1; D remains ambiguous. The CDR3 bases are TGTGCCAGCAGTTACGCCTTTAAGGGCCCTCCCAATGAGCAGTTCTTC. It yields the protein CASSYAFKGPPNEQFF.